Each of the 31 T cell receptor beta chains below was sequenced from the same sample in a study of response to subunit inactivated influenza vaccine. Via MiXCR, TCRdb re-called the RT-PCR reads, giving one row per CDR3 protein. The table lists hundreds of thousands of distinct CDR3 sequences, 25% of them singletons. The sequencing used CD4+ T cells sorted from PBMCs, collected roughly 5 days after vaccination. The source is a man aged 45-60 years who received an inactivated influenza vaccine.

CDR3 amino acids: CSARDPQGADTQYF. CDR3 coding DNA: TGCAGTGCTAGAGATCCACAGGGAGCAGATACGCAGTATTTT. J is TRBJ2-3 and V is TRBV20-1; maybe TRBD1 (6 bases). This CDR3 contains 14 residues. V was cut by 0 bases and J by 4 bases, with 11 bases left in between. Germline CDR1 and CDR2: DFQATT and SNEGSKA (reference sequence).

This clonotype was observed once. The chain joins TRBV24-1 to TRBJ2-1; a weak D match, TRBD2 (5 bases). The CDR3 loop spans 15 amino acids. Per germline, CDR1 KGHDR and CDR2 SFDVKD. Trimming removed 1 base at V and 5 bases at J, with 11 bases between. For the CDR3, the DNA is TGTGCCACCAGTGATTTTGGCCAGGAGGACAATGAGCAGTTCTTC. Its protein product is CATSDFGQEDNEQFF.

This clonotype was seen a handful of times. This chain joins TRBV28 and TRBJ2-7; TRBD2 matches 8 bases. Germline V gene sequence: CDR1 MDHEN, CDR2 SYDVKM. The junction had 7 bases not matched to a gene; V was cut back by 8 bases and J by 7 bases. The CDR3 runs to 12 residues. For the CDR3, the DNA is TGTGCCAGCGAAACCAGCGGGGGTGAGCAGTACTTC. Its protein is CASETSGGEQYF.

This clonotype came up a few times. The rearrangement joins TRBV10-3 to TRBJ2-5; tentatively, D is TRBD1 (5 bases). Trimming removed 6 bases from V and 2 bases from J, with 7 bases in between. The CDR3 extends over 12 amino acids. Germline loops: CDR1 ENHRY, CDR2 SYGVKD. CDR3 DNA: TGTGCCATCAGAGGACAACAAGAGACCCAGTACTTC. Protein product: CAIRGQQETQYF.

Only a few counts were recorded for this clonotype. This chain joins TRBV4-1 and TRBJ2-1; the D gene is possibly TRBD1 (5 bases). The CDR3 spans 16 residues. Trimming cost V 1 base and J 3 bases, with 13 bases left between them. Germline assignment: CDR1 MGHRA and CDR2 YSYEKL. CDR3 nucleotides: TGCGCCAGCAGCCAAGGAGTGGCAGGGCTCTACAATGAGCAGTTCTTC. Its translation is CASSQGVAGLYNEQFF.

The chain has TRBV29-1 and TRBJ2-5, with D uncertain. CDR3 size: 12 residues. V was shortened by 4 bases and J by 4 bases, with 10 bases between the two germline ends. Germline CDR1 reads SQVTM; CDR2 reads ANQGSEA. In nucleotides, the CDR3 is TGCAGCGTTGCATGGCTGGGAGAGACCCAGTACTTC. Encoded protein: CSVAWLGETQYF.

This clonotype was counted between two and nine times. The rearrangement joins TRBV29-1 to TRBJ1-2, with 7 bases fitting TRBD1. Germline V gene lookup returns CDR1 SQVTM and CDR2 ANQGSEA. V gave up 6 bases and J gave up 1 base; unmatched junction bases: 2. This CDR3 is built from 12 residues. The CDR3 DNA sequence: TGCAGCGTAGGGACAGATAACTATGGCTACACCTTC. Translated: CSVGTDNYGYTF.

A few counts support this clonotype. The chain joins TRBV20-1 to TRBJ2-4; D could derive from TRBD1 or TRBD2 (5 bases each). Germline V CDR1 and CDR2: DFQATT, SNEGSKA (reference sequence). The CDR3 has 12 residues. Trimming removed 3 bases from V and 8 bases from J, with 11 bases in between. The DNA for the CDR3 is TGCAGTGCTAGGCACGGGGCGGACATTCAGTACTTC. Its translation is CSARHGADIQYF.

The chain recombines TRBV25-1 with TRBJ2-7, with 10 bases aligning to TRBD2. V shed 3 bases and J 3 bases; nucleotides not matched to a gene: 5. Germline CDR1 reads MGHDK; CDR2 reads SYGVNS. This CDR3 has 15 residues. The CDR3 loop reads CASSDRLAGHYEQYF. CDR3 bases: TGTGCCAGCAGTGACCGACTAGCGGGCCACTACGAGCAGTACTTC.

This chain connects TRBV5-1 to TRBJ1-1; 9 nucleotides match TRBD1. This CDR3 is built from 15 residues. Germline CDR1 is SGHRS and CDR2 is YFSETQ. Trimming at V came to 0 bases and at J to 4 bases, leaving 4 bases not matched to a gene. The CDR3 bases are TGCGCCAGCAGCTTGGAGGGACAGGGACGCACTGAAGCTTTCTTT. It encodes CASSLEGQGRTEAFF.

The rearrangement joins TRBV7-3 to TRBJ1-1; tentatively, D is TRBD1 (5 bases). The CDR3 runs 15 residues. Trimming removed 2 bases at V and 4 bases at J, with 14 bases between. CDR1 SGHTA and CDR2 FQGTGA come from the germline V gene. DNA of the CDR3: TGTGCCAGCAGCTTACAGTCAGGGCGGAGCACTGAAGCTTTCTTT. It encodes CASSLQSGRSTEAFF.

This clonotype was counted only a few times. V gene TRBV7-9 combines with J gene TRBJ2-3; D perhaps matches TRBD1 (5 bases). V was clipped by 5 bases and J by 0 bases, with 18 bases between them. The CDR3 consists of 17 residues. CDR1 is SEHNR, CDR2 FQNEAQ, per germline (reference sequence). CDR3 bases: TGTGCCAGCAGCCGTGGGGCAGGGTCCAGTAGCACAGATACGCAGTATTTT. It specifies CASSRGAGSSSTDTQYF.

The rearrangement joins TRBV12-3 or TRBV12-4 to TRBJ2-5; 9 positions match TRBD1. The CDR3 contains 16 residues. J was trimmed by 4 bases and V by 9 bases; bases with no gene match: 15. CDR3 coding DNA: TGTGCCAGTGATGACTCCGGGACAGGGCTTGGAGAGACCCAGTACTTC. Protein: CASDDSGTGLGETQYF.

The chain carries TRBV2 and TRBJ2-6; TRBD1 might be the D (5 bases). Germline assignment: CDR1 SNHLY and CDR2 FYNNEI. The CDR3 totals 15 residues. Between the trimmed V and J ends, which lost 5 bases and 2 bases, there was a span of 10 bases. The CDR3 region is CASSLTEAGANVLTF. The CDR3 DNA reads TGTGCCAGCAGTCTGACAGAGGCTGGGGCCAACGTCCTGACTTTC.

This clonotype is a singleton in its sample. Mismatch with germline at one junction end may stem from a read error. The chain employs TRBV20-1 and TRBJ1-1; D may be TRBD1 (5 bases). CDR3 length: 14 amino acids. Germline assignment: CDR1 DFQATT and CDR2 SNEGSKA (reference sequence). The CDR3 loop reads CSARVGAVNAEAFF. CDR3 in DNA: TGCAGTGCTAGAGTTGGGGCAGTGAACGCTGAAGCTTTCTTT.

This clonotype was seen more than once but under ten times. This rearrangement joins TRBV6-1 to TRBJ2-3; D unresolved. V was clipped by 8 bases and J by 3 bases, with 12 bases between them. CDR1 is MNHNS, CDR2 SASEGT, per germline. The CDR3 totals 13 residues. CDR3 coding DNA: TGTGCCAGCGTGGCTCCCGGGACAGATACGCAGTATTTT. It yields the protein CASVAPGTDTQYF.

This chain uses TRBV7-9 with TRBJ2-1; 12 bases are shared with TRBD1. CDR1 SEHNR and CDR2 FQNEAQ come from the germline V gene (reference sequence). This CDR3 is 16 amino acids long. V gave up 1 base and J gave up 10 bases; unmatched junction bases: 8. Written as DNA, the CDR3 is TGTGCCAGCAGCTTAGGCGGGACAGGGGGCTTGAGAGAGCAGTTCTTC. Protein: CASSLGGTGGLREQFF.

The sample holds a few counts of this clonotype. The chain joins TRBV12-3 or TRBV12-4 to TRBJ2-7, with TRBD2 identical over 10 bases. There are 14 residues in the CDR3. V shed 5 bases, J shed 3 bases, and the junction held 4 bases outside the gene matches. As DNA, the CDR3 is TGTGCCAGCAGTGAGCGGGAGGGCCTCTACGAGCAGTACTTC. Protein sequence: CASSEREGLYEQYF.

To note about this clonotype: Mismatch with germline at one junction end may stem from a read error. The V call is TRBV20-1, the J call TRBJ2-5; either TRBD1 or TRBD2 may supply D (5 bases each). Per the germline V gene, CDR1 is DFQATT and CDR2 is SNEGSKA (reference sequence). The CDR3 is 12 amino acids. The CDR3 spells CSARGDLRAHYF. For the CDR3, the DNA is TGCAGTGCTAGGGGGGACCTCAGGGCCCACTACTTC.

The V and J genes are TRBV27 and TRBJ2-2; D remains ambiguous. CDR1 and CDR2 (germline): MNHEY, SMNVEV (reference sequence). This CDR3 region has 13 residues. Trimming stripped 8 bases from V and 1 base from J, with 8 bases between. The CDR3 DNA sequence: TGTGCCAGCGCGAATGGGAACACCGGGGAGCTGTTTTTT. Translated: CASANGNTGELFF.

This clonotype was seen many times. The CDR3 DNA follows: TGTGCCAGCAGTTCGACGGGACAAGAGACCCAGTACTTC. It is translated as CASSSTGQETQYF. This chain connects TRBV6-6 to TRBJ2-5; D possibly corresponds to TRBD2 (5 bases). The V and J ends lost 4 bases and 2 bases respectively, with 8 bases between them. Germline CDR1 reads MNHNY; CDR2 reads SVGAGI (reference sequence). There are 13 residues in the CDR3.

The chain couples TRBV29-1 to TRBJ2-7; the D is unclear. The V and J ends lost 4 bases and 3 bases respectively, with 13 bases between them. Germline loops: CDR1 SQVTM, CDR2 ANQGSEA. The CDR3 has 13 amino acids. The CDR3 DNA is TGCAGCGTTGGTGGACCTCCTTACTACGAGCAGTACTTC. Translating it yields CSVGGPPYYEQYF.

The sample holds a few counts of this clonotype. The chain couples TRBV25-1 to TRBJ2-3, with D tentatively TRBD1 (6 bases). Germline V gene data show CDR1 as MGHDK and CDR2 as SYGVNS. Trimming pared 4 bases from V and 0 bases from J, leaving 11 bases between. The CDR3 extends over 15 amino acids. DNA of the CDR3: TGTGCCAGCAGTGCAAGACAGGCGAGCACAGATACGCAGTATTTT. Amino acid sequence: CASSARQASTDTQYF.

This clonotype showed up just a few times. J is TRBJ2-1 and V is TRBV24-1; a possible D gene is TRBD2 (6 bases). V lost 9 bases and J 0 bases, leaving 8 bases between the germline ends. This CDR3 has 13 residues. The V gene's germline CDR1 is KGHDR and CDR2 SFDVKD. CDR3 residues: CATEAGSYNEQFF. CDR3 nucleotides: TGTGCCACCGAAGCGGGCTCCTACAATGAGCAGTTCTTC.

This chain uses TRBV5-1 with TRBJ2-1; 8 bases are a match to TRBD2. Trimming at V came to 4 bases and at J to 6 bases, leaving 12 bases not matched to a gene. CDR1 SGHRS and CDR2 YFSETQ come from the germline V gene. The length of the CDR3 is 16 residues. CDR3 loop: CASSPAGGSWGNEQFF. The DNA of the CDR3 is TGCGCCAGCAGCCCCGCGGGGGGTTCATGGGGCAATGAGCAGTTCTTC. Drawing the rest from reference TRBV5-1 and TRBJ2-1, the complete variable domain is KAGVTQTPRYLIKTRGQQVTLSCSPISGHRSVSWYQQTPGQGLQFLFEYFSETQRNKGNFPGRFSGRQFSNSRSEMNVSTLELGDSALYLCASSPAGGSWGNEQFFGPGTRLTVL.

In nucleotides, the CDR3 is TGTGCCAGCAGTTCAGGGACAGGGAGGGGAGGCTACACCTTC. Translated: CASSSGTGRGGYTF. This chain links TRBV28 with TRBJ1-2, with 9 bases aligning to TRBD1. The V and J ends lost 4 bases and 8 bases, in that order; junction bases with no gene match: 8. There are 14 residues in the CDR3. Germline V lookup: CDR1 MDHEN, CDR2 SYDVKM.

This clonotype was detected many times. The V and J genes are TRBV20-1 and TRBJ2-4; D perhaps matches TRBD2 (5 bases). This CDR3 spans 14 amino acids. V was shortened by 6 bases and J by 7 bases, with 19 bases between the two germline ends. From germline, CDR1 is DFQATT and CDR2 SNEGSKA (reference sequence). CDR3: CSASHRRGVNIQYF. In nucleotides, the CDR3 is TGCAGTGCGTCCCATCGTCGGGGTGTCAACATTCAGTACTTC.

The table lists this clonotype with a few counts. This chain links TRBV20-1 with TRBJ2-5; D is possibly TRBD1 (5 bases). Germline V CDR1 and CDR2: DFQATT, SNEGSKA (reference sequence). The CDR3 runs 14 residues. V was shortened by 0 bases and J by 7 bases, with 15 bases between the two germline ends. The DNA of the CDR3 is TGCAGTGCTAGAGATCGAGCAGGGTCGGTGACCCAGTACTTC. Its translation is CSARDRAGSVTQYF.

This clonotype was observed a handful of times. The genes are TRBV3-1 and TRBJ1-2; a weak D match, TRBD1 (5 bases). V was pared by 0 bases and J by 6 bases, with 17 bases between. Per germline, CDR1 LGHDT and CDR2 YNNKEL (reference sequence). This CDR3 is 16 amino acids long. CDR3 bases: TGTGCCAGCAGCCAAGATCTTTATGGGGCGTCGGATGGCTACACCTTC. Its protein product is CASSQDLYGASDGYTF.

Comments on this clonotype: At one end, the junction sequence differs from germline, possibly due to a read error. The chain carries TRBV7-7 and TRBJ2-2; D possibly corresponds to TRBD1 (6 bases). The CDR3 has 15 amino acids. The germline CDR1 and CDR2 sequences are SSHAT and FNYEAQ (reference sequence). Here the CDR3 DNA reads TGTGCTAGCAGCTTAACAGGGTGGGGCACCGGGGAGCTGTTTTTT. Protein: CASSLTGWGTGELFF.

The chain recombines TRBV20-1 with TRBJ2-1, with D possibly called TRBD1 or TRBD2 (5 bases each). V was shortened by 5 bases and J by 7 bases, with 12 bases between the two germline ends. Germline-derived CDR1 and CDR2 are DFQATT and SNEGSKA (reference sequence). CDR3 length: 12 amino acids. DNA for the CDR3: TGCAGTGCTTCTGGGACCGGGAATGAGCAGTTCTTC. Translating it yields CSASGTGNEQFF.